Detailed here is one T cell receptor beta chain. This sample is part of a study of blood T cell repertoires in COVID-19. Study details: Material from acute and convalescent COVID-19 was sourced from the United States, Italy and Spain. The cDNA or gDNA used as material had been derived from T cells, B-cell-depleted T cells, or PBMCs.

Per the study methods: Nucleated cell number was recorded as an estimate derived from reference gene primer amplification. Method: immunoSEQ multiplex PCR; TCRdb's copy keeps in-frame clones and lacks some. That table gives V, J and clone size, and the DNA gave D and trimming. The table includes about 230,000 clones, roughly 85% detected once. Trimming removed 7 bases from V and 8 bases from J; junction bases left unmatched: 21. The germline gives CDR1 WSHSY, CDR2 SAAADI. The CDR3 length is 19 residues. The specimen was peripheral blood. The source is a woman between 65 and 79 years old with active or convalescent COVID-19. This rearrangement joins TRBV10-2 to TRBJ2-1; 12 nucleotides line up with TRBD2. The CDR3 sequence: CASIPSGGLASGRAYEQFF. The DNA for the CDR3 is TGCGCCAGCATCCCTAGCGGGGGCTTAGCTAGCGGGAGGGCTTATGAGCAGTTCTTC.